These T cell receptor beta chains were read from a single sample in a study of blood T cell repertoires in COVID-19. TCRdb's table, derived via immunoSEQ multiplex PCR, lists solely in-frame clones and lacks some. The data show roughly 150,000 clones, with approximately 88% seen just once and around 10% held by the top ten. The sequenced material came from peripheral blood. The receptor set was obtained from a woman of 80 years or more with active or convalescent COVID-19. Each CDR3 is given with its conserved first and last residue. D genes are given only for firm matches. Size tells how often a clone was seen (once, few, many) or the class of an expanded clone, and some rows leave it out.

clone size: once
J gene: TRBJ1-3
D gene: .
V gene: TRBV6-5
CDR3 DNA: TGTGCCAGCAGTCGCCCGCAGGTTGGAAACACCATATATTTT
CDR3 protein: CASSRPQVGNTIYF

clone size: .
J gene: TRBJ1-2
D gene: .
V gene: TRBV15
CDR3 DNA: TGTGCCACCAGCACCGGCGAAGGGAGGGATGGCTACACCTTC
CDR3 protein: CATSTGEGRDGYTF

clone size: .
J gene: TRBJ2-1
D gene: TRBD2
V gene: TRBV4-1
CDR3 DNA: TGCGCCAGCAGCCAAGTTCCAGCGGGGGGGCCTTCTTACAATGAGCAGTTCTTC
CDR3 protein: CASSQVPAGGPSYNEQFF

clone size: few
J gene: TRBJ1-2
D gene: .
V gene: TRBV10-3
CDR3 DNA: TGTGCCATCAGTGAGTCACAGATCAATGGCTACACCTTC
CDR3 protein: CAISESQINGYTF

clone size: .
J gene: TRBJ1-5
D gene: TRBD1
V gene: TRBV2
CDR3 DNA: TGTGCCAGCAGCCCCTGGACAGGGGCTCAGCCCCAGCATTTT
CDR3 protein: CASSPWTGAQPQHF

clone size: few
J gene: TRBJ1-3
D gene: TRBD1
V gene: TRBV9
CDR3 DNA: TGTGCCAGCAGCTTCGGGACAGGACTCTCTGGAAACACCATATATTTT
CDR3 protein: CASSFGTGLSGNTIYF

clone size: .
J gene: TRBJ2-1
D gene: TRBD1
V gene: TRBV5-1
CDR3 DNA: TGCGCCAGCAGCTTGGGACAGGGACCCAATGAGCAGTTCTTC
CDR3 protein: CASSLGQGPNEQFF

clone size: .
J gene: TRBJ1-3
D gene: TRBD1
V gene: TRBV10-3
CDR3 DNA: TGTGCCATCAGACCAACAGGGGACGGAAACACCATATATTTT
CDR3 protein: CAIRPTGDGNTIYF

clone size: .
J gene: TRBJ2-5
D gene: .
V gene: TRBV4-3
CDR3 DNA: TGCGCCAGCAGCCAAGATAGGGCAGCGACGGGGAATAAAGAGACCCAGTACTTC
CDR3 protein: CASSQDRAATGNKETQYF

clone size: .
J gene: TRBJ2-7
D gene: .
V gene: TRBV5-1
CDR3 DNA: TGCGCCAGCAGCTTGACAGACTACGAGCAGTACTTC
CDR3 protein: CASSLTDYEQYF

clone size: once
J gene: TRBJ1-1
D gene: .
V gene: TRBV7-8
CDR3 DNA: TGTGCCAGCAGCTCCCCTCGGGGGGCGGACACTGAAGCTTTCTTT
CDR3 protein: CASSSPRGADTEAFF

clone size: .
J gene: TRBJ1-6
D gene: .
V gene: TRBV4-1
CDR3 DNA: TGCGCCAGCAGCCAAGAGTTTATTGGAGCCCTCCACTTT
CDR3 protein: CASSQEFIGALHF

clone size: .
J gene: TRBJ1-2
D gene: TRBD1
V gene: TRBV6-1
CDR3 DNA: TGTGCCAGCAGTGAAGCATCGCCGGGACAGGGGAGAGGCTACACCTTC
CDR3 protein: CASSEASPGQGRGYTF

clone size: .
J gene: TRBJ1-5
D gene: .
V gene: TRBV4-3
CDR3 DNA: TGCGCCAGCAGCCAAGAGGCTGGGGGCGGCAATCAGCCCCAGCATTTT
CDR3 protein: CASSQEAGGGNQPQHF

clone size: .
J gene: TRBJ1-5
D gene: .
V gene: TRBV18
CDR3 DNA: TGTGCCAGCTCAAATACATCAGGTCAGCCCCAGCATTTT
CDR3 protein: CASSNTSGQPQHF

clone size: .
J gene: TRBJ2-3
D gene: TRBD1
V gene: TRBV24-1
CDR3 DNA: TGTGCCACCAGCTCGGACAGGGGCACAGATACGCAGTATTTT
CDR3 protein: CATSSDRGTDTQYF

clone size: once
J gene: TRBJ1-2
D gene: .
V gene: TRBV6-5
CDR3 DNA: TGTGCCAGCGCTGGGGGCGAAACTTCTAACTATGGCTACACCTTC
CDR3 protein: CASAGGETSNYGYTF

clone size: .
J gene: TRBJ2-5
D gene: .
V gene: TRBV18
CDR3 DNA: TGTGCCAGCTCACCTAGCGACGAGACCCAGTACTTC
CDR3 protein: CASSPSDETQYF